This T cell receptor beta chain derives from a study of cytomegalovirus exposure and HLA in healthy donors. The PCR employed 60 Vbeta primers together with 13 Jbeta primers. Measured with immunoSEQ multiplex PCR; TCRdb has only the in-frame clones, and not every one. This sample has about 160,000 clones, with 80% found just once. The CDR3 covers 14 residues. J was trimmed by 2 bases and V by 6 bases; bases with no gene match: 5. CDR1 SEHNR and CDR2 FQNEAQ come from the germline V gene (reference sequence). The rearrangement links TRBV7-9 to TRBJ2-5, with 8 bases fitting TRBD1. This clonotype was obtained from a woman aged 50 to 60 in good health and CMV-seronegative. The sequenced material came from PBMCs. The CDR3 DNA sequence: TGTGCCAGCAGTCCGACAGGGGCACAAGAGACCCAGTACTTC. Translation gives CASSPTGAQETQYF.